These 5 T cell receptor beta chains were all obtained from the same sample, sequenced in a study of cytomegalovirus exposure and HLA in healthy donors. A multiplex PCR was run with 60 Vbeta primers and 13 Jbeta primers. Profiled with immunoSEQ multiplex PCR; TCRdb holds only in-frame clones, not every one. The sample carries 200,000 or so clones, 82% recorded once. Specimen: PBMCs. Every receptor here comes from a woman aged 40-49 years in good health and CMV-seronegative.

This chain connects TRBV30 to TRBJ1-1; TRBD1 agrees at 7 bases. Germline values: CDR1 GTSNPN, CDR2 SVGIG (reference sequence). The CDR3 has 15 residues. Losses at the gene ends were 7 bases for V and 4 bases for J; bases not matched to a gene: 15. CDR3 bases: TGTGCCTCCGAGGGCTTACAGGGGAGGTTCACTGAAGCTTTCTTT. Protein product: CASEGLQGRFTEAFF.

For this clone: The junction and the germline gene differ at one end; a read error may be behind it. The rearrangement joins TRBV7-9 to TRBJ2-7; 16 bases line up with TRBD2. The CDR3 has 19 amino acids. Germline assignment: CDR1 SEHNR and CDR2 FQNEAQ (reference sequence). The CDR3 bases are TGTTCCAGCAGCTCCACCGGGACTAGCGGGAGGGCCAAGCGGTATGAGCAGTACTTC. Translation: CSSSSTGTSGRAKRYEQYF.

A few counts support this clone. The chain carries TRBV7-9 and TRBJ2-2; the match to TRBD2 covers 7 bases. Looked up from germline, CDR1 is SEHNR and CDR2 is FQNEAQ (reference sequence). The V and J ends lost 8 bases and 7 bases, in that order; junction bases with no gene match: 13. The CDR3 consists of 15 residues. CDR3 in amino acids: CASPSGSGFDGELFF. The CDR3 DNA reads TGTGCCAGCCCAAGCGGTAGCGGGTTTGACGGGGAGCTGTTTTTT.

The chain combines TRBV19 with TRBJ1-5; maybe TRBD1 (5 bases). CDR1 is LNHDA and CDR2 is SQIVND in the germline V gene (reference sequence). The CDR3 loop spans 13 amino acids. The ends were cut back, 2 bases at V and 5 bases at J, with 7 bases in the middle. This CDR3 is CASSIQGYQPQHF. Written as DNA, the CDR3 is TGTGCCAGTAGTATACAGGGATATCAGCCCCAGCATTTT.

The chain is built from TRBV29-1 and TRBJ2-2, with a tentative D call TRBD1 (6 bases). This CDR3 contains 13 residues. Trimming stripped 3 bases from V and 5 bases from J, with 10 bases between. Germline V gene data show CDR1 as SQVTM and CDR2 as ANQGSEA. The CDR3 is CSVDAQGTGELFF. The CDR3 region has the DNA TGCAGCGTTGACGCACAGGGAACCGGGGAGCTGTTTTTT.